This T cell receptor beta chain was captured in a study of T-cell reconstitution after alpha-beta-depleted transplantation in children. This clonotype has a handful of counts. Preparation of the TCRbeta library used unique molecular identifiers. TCRdb ran MiXCR on the PCR reads and lists one entry per CDR3 protein. The sample holds just over 950,000 distinct CDR3 sequences, roughly 29% seen once. Germline CDR1 SQVTM, CDR2 ANQGSEA. This CDR3 is built from 15 residues. Trimming removed 3 bases at V and 2 bases at J, with 15 bases between. Material: PBMCs, mostly from graft donor cells, obtained 360 days after TCRalphabeta/CD19-depleted stem cell transplant. This TCR was recovered from a boy under three years old who had a stem cell transplant for SCID, so the T cells may come from the graft donor. The rearrangement links TRBV29-1 to TRBJ2-3; weak D call: TRBD1 (6 bases). The CDR3 region is CSVEVTGRATDTQYF. In nucleotides, the CDR3 is TGCAGCGTTGAGGTGACAGGCCGCGCCACAGATACGCAGTATTTT.